The 31 T cell receptor beta chains presented below share a single source sample, sequenced in a study of T-cell memory formation after mild COVID-19. Each CDR3 protein gets one entry after TCRdb re-called the 5' RACE reads with MiXCR. Of around 200,000 distinct CDR3 sequences in the sample, over 9.5% were seen once. The sample was PBMCs or a T cell subset sorted from them (not recorded which). The receptors stem from a man aged 18 to 30 who had mild COVID-19 (a few samples of this study predate the infection). Cell type and time point are not known.

The chain uses TRBV7-2 and TRBJ1-6; D is unclear. CDR3 size: 14 residues. CDR1 is SGHTA, CDR2 FQGNSA, per germline. V was shortened by 3 bases and J by 3 bases, with 6 bases between the two germline ends. The CDR3 bases are TGTGCCAGCAGCTTGGACTTCTATAATTCACCCCTCCACTTT. Translated: CASSLDFYNSPLHF.

The genes are TRBV5-1 and TRBJ2-7, with 11 nucleotides matching TRBD1. The CDR3 is 17 residues long. The trim removed 4 bases at V and 4 bases at J, leaving 13 bases unmatched. CDR1 and CDR2 (germline): SGHRS, YFSETQ. In DNA form, the CDR3 reads TGCGCCAGCAGCCCAGATCGAAGGACAGGGGGCGGGTACGAGCAGTACTTC. Translated: CASSPDRRTGGGYEQYF.

This clonotype was seen ten or more times. The chain couples TRBV11-2 to TRBJ2-1, with 11 nucleotides matching TRBD2. The CDR3 runs 15 residues. V trimming: 5 bases; J trimming: 4 bases; junction bases outside the gene matches: 4. CDR1 SGHAT and CDR2 FQNNGV come from the germline V gene. CDR3 nucleotides: TGTGCCAGCAGCCCGGGACTAGCGGATTACAATGAGCAGTTCTTC. This encodes CASSPGLADYNEQFF.

As concerns this clonotype: This may be a read error: a much more frequent sequence differs by one nucleotide. The rearrangement links TRBV12-3 or TRBV12-4 to TRBJ2-7; 7 bases map to TRBD1. The CDR3 runs to 15 residues. The J segment lost 0 bases and the V segment lost 6 bases, leaving 8 bases of the junction unmatched. The CDR3 DNA sequence: TGTGCCAGCAGGAGAGGGACAGTGGGCTCCTACGAGCAGTACTTC. Its protein product is CASRRGTVGSYEQYF.

V usage is TRBV24-1 and J usage is TRBJ2-3; TRBD2 might be the D (6 bases). This CDR3 is built from 14 residues. The germline CDR1 and CDR2 sequences are KGHDR and SFDVKD. The ends were cut back, 3 bases at V and 4 bases at J, with 10 bases in the middle. As DNA, the CDR3 is TGTGCCACCAGTGATGGGGGGAGAGCAGATACGCAGTATTTT. Translated: CATSDGGRADTQYF.

The V call is TRBV9, the J call TRBJ2-5, with D possibly TRBD2 on 5 matching bases. This CDR3 contains 15 residues. Per germline, CDR1 SGDLS and CDR2 YYNGEE. The ends were cut back, 0 bases at V and 2 bases at J, with 11 bases in the middle. CDR3 in amino acids: CASSVAEEPQETQYF. The CDR3 nucleotides read TGTGCCAGCAGCGTAGCGGAGGAGCCGCAAGAGACCCAGTACTTC. Supplemented by reference TRBV9 and TRBJ2-5, the full variable domain reads DSGVTQTPKHLITATGQRVTLRCSPRSGDLSVYWYQQSLDQGLQFLIQYYNGEERAKGNILERFSAQQFPDLHSELNLSSLELGDSALYFCASSVAEEPQETQYFGPGTRLLVL.

The count of this clonotype is one. The chain combines TRBV9 with TRBJ2-3; D gene uncertain. Germline V gives CDR1 SGDLS, CDR2 YYNGEE. Trimming pared 3 bases from V and 2 bases from J, leaving 10 bases between. The CDR3 runs 14 residues. The CDR3 is CASSEALATDTQYF. The CDR3 DNA is TGTGCCAGCAGCGAGGCTTTAGCCACAGATACGCAGTATTTT.

This clonotype has at least ten counts. The chain employs TRBV5-1 and TRBJ2-7; D might be TRBD2 (7 bases). The CDR3 runs 14 residues. Germline loops: CDR1 SGHRS, CDR2 YFSETQ. Trimming pared 0 bases from V and 1 base from J, leaving 8 bases between. As DNA, the CDR3 is TGCGCCAGCAGCTTGGAGGGGGGGTCCTACGAGCAGTACGTC. The encoded protein is CASSLEGGSYEQYV.

This chain joins TRBV6-5 and TRBJ2-3, with 10 bases identical to TRBD2. The junction had 16 bases not matched to a gene; V was cut back by 7 bases and J by 6 bases. The CDR3 spans 17 residues. Germline values: CDR1 MNHEY, CDR2 SVGAGI. Here the CDR3 reads CASTAGQRGGRWDTQYF. DNA of the CDR3: TGTGCCAGCACCGCAGGGCAGCGGGGGGGCCGTTGGGATACGCAGTATTTT.

This rearrangement joins TRBV20-1 to TRBJ2-4, with 10 positions matching TRBD1. The CDR3 consists of 14 residues. Germline V gene data show CDR1 as DFQATT and CDR2 as SNEGSKA (reference sequence). After removal of 3 bases from V and 6 bases from J, the junction contained 5 bases not matched to a gene. The CDR3 spells CSASYRDRGNIQYF. The CDR3, as DNA: TGCAGTGCTAGCTACCGGGACAGGGGAAACATTCAGTACTTC.

The rearrangement uses TRBV12-3 or TRBV12-4 and TRBJ2-5, with D possibly TRBD2 on 6 matching bases. Trimming pared 0 bases from V and 2 bases from J, leaving 16 bases between. The CDR3 sequence is 17 residues long. Here the CDR3 reads CASSLARDSNSQETQYF. CDR3 nucleotides: TGTGCCAGCAGTTTAGCACGGGACTCGAATTCTCAAGAGACCCAGTACTTC.

The rearrangement links TRBV10-3 to TRBJ2-1; D perhaps matches TRBD1 (6 bases). V lost 1 base to trimming and J lost 3 bases, with 10 bases between them. In germline, CDR1 is ENHRY, CDR2 SYGVKD. There are 15 residues in the CDR3. The CDR3: CAISEYGQNYNEQFF. The CDR3, as DNA: TGTGCCATCAGTGAGTATGGACAGAACTACAATGAGCAGTTCTTC.

This chain uses TRBV6-5 with TRBJ1-5; D unclear. Germline V gene data show CDR1 as MNHEY and CDR2 as SVGAGI. The germline V and J ends were trimmed by 4 bases and 3 bases, with 7 bases remaining between them. This CDR3 contains 13 residues. The CDR3 loop reads CASSFDTNQPQHF. The CDR3 DNA reads as TGTGCCAGCAGTTTTGACACCAATCAGCCCCAGCATTTT.

This clonotype was found many times. This chain joins TRBV7-2 and TRBJ2-3; D is perhaps TRBD1 or TRBD2 (5 bases each). Trimming took off 6 bases at V and 0 bases at J, with 13 bases between the two ends. Germline V lookup: CDR1 SGHTA, CDR2 FQGNSA. CDR3 size: 15 residues. Here the CDR3 reads CASRLGTTSTDTQYF. The DNA for the CDR3 is TGTGCCAGCAGACTAGGGACGACTAGCACAGATACGCAGTATTTT. Complete variable domain (other parts from reference TRBV7-2 and TRBJ2-3): GAGVSQSPSNKVTEKGKDVELRCDPISGHTALYWYRQSLGQGLEFLIYFQGNSAPDKSGLPSDRFSAERTGGSVSTLTIQRTQQEDSAVYLCASRLGTTSTDTQYFGPGTRLTVL.

This clonotype has a handful of counts. This rearrangement joins TRBV4-2 to TRBJ1-2; TRBD1 might be the D (5 bases). This CDR3 comprises 13 residues. Germline V gene lookup returns CDR1 LGHNA and CDR2 YNFKEQ. The germline V and J ends were trimmed by 0 bases and 5 bases, with 7 bases remaining between them. The CDR3 reads CASSQEQDYGYTF. Written as DNA, the CDR3 is TGTGCCAGCAGCCAAGAACAGGATTATGGCTACACCTTC.

This clonotype was picked up a small number of times. This rearrangement joins TRBV27 to TRBJ1-6; 7 bases align to TRBD1. The germline V gene has CDR1 MNHEY and CDR2 SMNVEV (reference sequence). This CDR3 contains 16 residues. Losses at the gene ends were 5 bases for V and 6 bases for J; bases not matched to a gene: 10. The CDR3 DNA sequence: TGTGCCAGCAGTCTGGGGAGGGACAGATGTAATTCACCCCTCCACTTT. Translation gives CASSLGRDRCNSPLHF.

The rearrangement uses TRBV20-1 and TRBJ2-3; TRBD2 matches 7 bases. Germline V lookup: CDR1 DFQATT, CDR2 SNEGSKA (reference sequence). This CDR3 is built from 14 residues. J lost 6 bases, V lost 2 bases, and 8 bases had no gene match. Written as DNA, the CDR3 is TGCAGTGCTAGACTAAGGACTAGTGTTGATACGCAGTATTTT. It specifies CSARLRTSVDTQYF.

This clonotype appeared a few times. V gene TRBV7-2 combines with J gene TRBJ2-3; 9 bases are a match to TRBD1. J lost 6 bases, V lost 6 bases, and 7 bases had no gene match. This CDR3 contains 14 residues. Germline V gene lookup returns CDR1 SGHTA and CDR2 FQGNSA. This chain's CDR3 is CASSSGTGRDTQYF. CDR3 in DNA: TGTGCCAGCAGTTCAGGGACAGGGAGGGATACGCAGTATTTT.

There are a few counts of this clonotype. The V call is TRBV10-3, the J call TRBJ1-1, with 8 bases that match TRBD1. Germline trimming cut 9 bases from V and 3 bases from J; bases unmatched to any gene: 3. Germline CDR1 is ENHRY and CDR2 is SYGVKD. There are 12 residues in the CDR3. The CDR3 protein is CAIKDRDTEAFF. The CDR3 nucleotides read TGTGCCATTAAGGACAGGGACACTGAAGCTTTCTTT.

This clonotype occurred a few times. V gene TRBV6-5 combines with J gene TRBJ1-2; the D gene is possibly TRBD1 (6 bases). The CDR3 length is 15 residues. CDR1 and CDR2 from the germline V gene are MNHEY and SVGAGI. V was cut by 2 bases and J by 0 bases, with 10 bases left in between. CDR3 sequence reads: CASSYRQASNYGYTF. The CDR3 DNA follows: TGTGCCAGCAGTTACCGACAGGCCTCTAACTATGGCTACACCTTC.

The chain recombines TRBV5-1 with TRBJ2-3, with D possibly TRBD2 on 5 matching bases. The V gene lost 3 bases and the J gene lost 0 bases, with 14 bases spanning the gap. Germline V lookup: CDR1 SGHRS, CDR2 YFSETQ. The CDR3 is made up of 16 amino acids. CDR3 protein: CASSWGVPTSTDTQYF. The CDR3 bases are TGCGCCAGCAGCTGGGGAGTCCCTACTAGCACAGATACGCAGTATTTT.

This clonotype was detected many times. The chain joins TRBV4-3 to TRBJ1-2; 9 positions match TRBD1. The trim removed 5 bases at V and 1 base at J, leaving 5 bases unmatched. Germline CDR1 reads LGHNA; CDR2 reads YSLEER. This CDR3 is built from 15 residues. CDR3: CASSEGTGNNYGYTF. In nucleotides, the CDR3 is TGCGCCAGCAGCGAAGGGACAGGGAATAACTATGGCTACACCTTC.

This clonotype was seen a few times. The chain has TRBV18 and TRBJ2-5; 7 nucleotides agree with TRBD1. CDR1 and CDR2 from the germline V gene are KGHSH and LQKENI. V lost 3 bases, J lost 5 bases, and 3 bases stayed unmatched. This CDR3 comprises 13 residues. The CDR3 loop is CASSPGQDETQYF. For the CDR3, the DNA is TGTGCCAGCTCACCTGGACAGGATGAGACCCAGTACTTC.

The chain couples TRBV6-5 to TRBJ2-7; 11 bases align to TRBD2. Germline trimming cut 2 bases from V and 5 bases from J; bases unmatched to any gene: 5. Germline V gene lookup returns CDR1 MNHEY and CDR2 SVGAGI. The CDR3 length is 15 residues. This CDR3 is CASSYLSGGAHEQYF. CDR3 coding DNA: TGTGCCAGCAGTTACCTTAGCGGGGGGGCCCACGAGCAGTACTTC.

The chain links TRBV5-1 to TRBJ2-2; D is tentatively TRBD1 or TRBD2 (5 bases each). V was clipped by 2 bases and J by 2 bases, with 13 bases between them. CDR1 is SGHRS and CDR2 is YFSETQ in the germline V gene. This CDR3 is built from 16 residues. CDR3 nucleotides: TGCGCCAGCAGCTTAACCGGGACCTTTAACACCGGGGAGCTGTTTTTT. Protein sequence: CASSLTGTFNTGELFF.

This clonotype showed up just a few times. The V call is TRBV4-3, the J call TRBJ1-5, with 9 bases that match TRBD1. Unmatched junction bases numbered 8, after V lost 3 bases and J lost 5 bases. CDR1 and CDR2 from the germline V gene are LGHNA and YSLEER. CDR3 length equals 16 residues. DNA of the CDR3: TGCGCCAGCAGCCATGACAGGGGGTCCCCCGATCAGCCCCAGCATTTT. Protein product: CASSHDRGSPDQPQHF.

This clonotype was detected only a few times. The chain couples TRBV12-3 or TRBV12-4 to TRBJ1-1; TRBD1 aligns across 7 bases. CDR3 length: 10 amino acids. Germline trimming cut 11 bases from V and 8 bases from J; bases unmatched to any gene: 5. The CDR3 DNA follows: TGTGCCGGGACGACAGGGGAAGCTTTCTTT. Residues: CAGTTGEAFF.

The V and J genes are TRBV28 and TRBJ1-2; 7 bases fit TRBD1. Germline values: CDR1 MDHEN, CDR2 SYDVKM. The CDR3 has 10 residues. Trimming at V came to 8 bases and at J to 14 bases, leaving 8 bases not matched to a gene. DNA of the CDR3: TGTGCCAGCGGGGACAGAATGGAAACCTTC. Translating it yields CASGDRMETF.

This chain connects TRBV5-1 to TRBJ2-7; 7 bases line up with TRBD1. From germline, CDR1 is SGHRS and CDR2 YFSETQ. The CDR3 spans 14 residues. With 4 bases clipped from V and 4 bases from J, the junction kept 8 bases outside the gene matches. The chain's CDR3 is CASSPTGIGYEQYF. CDR3 DNA sequence: TGCGCCAGCAGCCCGACAGGGATAGGTTACGAGCAGTACTTC. Combining the CDR3 with reference TRBV5-1 and TRBJ2-7 gives the whole variable domain KAGVTQTPRYLIKTRGQQVTLSCSPISGHRSVSWYQQTPGQGLQFLFEYFSETQRNKGNFPGRFSGRQFSNSRSEMNVSTLELGDSALYLCASSPTGIGYEQYFGPGTRLTVT.

In its sample, this clonotype was seen a few times. This chain connects TRBV7-2 to TRBJ2-1, with 10 bases that match TRBD2. V gave up 5 bases and J gave up 4 bases; unmatched junction bases: 8. In germline, CDR1 is SGHTA, CDR2 FQGNSA. This CDR3 has 16 amino acids. In DNA form, the CDR3 reads TGTGCCAGCAGCCCCCCTGAGCGGGGGGGGTACAATGAGCAGTTCTTC. Protein: CASSPPERGGYNEQFF.

This chain connects TRBV15 to TRBJ2-3, with 9 bases matching TRBD2. The CDR3 runs to 13 residues. In germline, CDR1 is LNHNV, CDR2 YYDKDF (reference sequence). Trimming at V came to 10 bases and at J to 4 bases, leaving 6 bases not matched to a gene. The DNA for the CDR3 is TGTGCCATTTGGCGGGGGGGCCCAGATACGCAGTATTTT. It encodes CAIWRGGPDTQYF.